The 8 T cell receptor beta chains presented below share a single source sample, sequenced in a study of monozygotic twins with inflammatory bowel disease. TCRdb reprocessed the 5' RACE reads, keeping one entry per CDR3 protein, no DNA. This repertoire comprises 190,000 or so distinct CDR3 sequences; its ten largest clones make up 1.6%. The specimen sequenced was blood. The receptor source for this set is a human donor with ulcerative colitis or Crohn's disease, or a healthy co-twin of an affected twin (not recorded which).

This chain connects TRBV7-2 to TRBJ2-7. This CDR3 spans 12 amino acids. In germline, CDR1 is SGHTA, CDR2 FQGNSA. CDR3 sequence reads: CASSLISYEQYF.

The CDR3 loop reads CASSLPQGDGEQFF. The chain couples TRBV5-1 to TRBJ2-1; TCRdb reports TRBD1, a call that lacks DNA to check it against. Per the germline V gene, CDR1 is SGHRS and CDR2 is YFSETQ. The CDR3 length is 14 residues.

Here the CDR3 reads CASSQVVVETQYF. The chain has TRBV4-1 and TRBJ2-5. Germline CDR1 MGHRA, CDR2 YSYEKL. The CDR3 totals 13 residues.

This chain uses TRBV20-1 with TRBJ2-3; as DNA is missing, the TRBD1 call by TCRdb cannot be tested. The germline V gene has CDR1 DFQATT and CDR2 SNEGSKA (reference sequence). The CDR3 is 12 residues long. Here the CDR3 reads CRMAGDADTQYF.

The J gene is TRBJ1-4, the V gene TRBV5-1; TCRdb reports TRBD1, a call that lacks DNA to check it against. Germline CDR1 is SGHRS and CDR2 is YFSETQ. The length of the CDR3 is 15 residues. Here the CDR3 reads CASSGTGTGGEKLFF. The full variable domain, its missing parts supplied by reference TRBV5-1 and TRBJ1-4, is KAGVTQTPRYLIKTRGQQVTLSCSPISGHRSVSWYQQTPGQGLQFLFEYFSETQRNKGNFPGRFSGRQFSNSRSEMNVSTLELGDSALYLCASSGTGTGGEKLFFGSGTQLSVL.

This chain joins TRBV12-5 and TRBJ2-7. The CDR3 totals 12 residues. Germline V gene data show CDR1 as LGHNT and CDR2 as FRNRAP. CDR3 protein: CASGLVADEQYF.

The chain joins TRBV12-3 or TRBV12-4 to TRBJ2-1; without DNA, the TCRdb call of TRBD1 cannot be checked. The CDR3 runs 13 residues. The chain's CDR3 is CASRGGPHNEQFF.

The gene calls are TRBV6-5 and TRBJ2-3; TCRdb's D call of TRBD1 is untestable without DNA. CDR3 size: 13 residues. CDR1 MNHEY and CDR2 SVGAGI come from the germline V gene. This CDR3 reads CASSKGSADTQYF.